The clone carrying this T cell receptor beta chain has just one count. V was shortened by 6 bases and J by 7 bases, with 10 bases between the two germline ends. The CDR3 is 11 amino acids. This specimen belongs to a study of blood T cell repertoires in COVID-19. Per the authors' pipeline: Using reference gene primer amplification, nucleated cell counts were estimated. TCRdb keeps only in-frame clones here, not all; method: immunoSEQ multiplex PCR. Clone size and V and J calls were adopted from that table, with D and trimming inferred from the DNA. The table lists 350,000 to 450,000 clones, roughly 90% of them singletons.

V is TRBV12-3 or TRBV12-4 and J is TRBJ2-7; D gene unclear. This TCR was recovered from a middle-aged woman with COVID-19, enrolled during active disease. Sequences were obtained from peripheral blood. This CDR3 is CASSLTLEQYF. In nucleotides, the CDR3 is TGTGCCAGCAGCCTCACCCTAGAGCAGTACTTC.